The 8 T cell receptor beta chains in this list originate from one sample, sequenced in a study of T cells in Graves' hyperthyroidism and ophthalmopathy. RNA transcripts provided the source from which TCR beta CDR3 regions were amplified. The primer set for the first-round RT-PCR of the TCR CDR3 was HTBI. TCRdb reanalysed the multiplex PCR reads using MiXCR and keeps one entry per CDR3 protein. The sample has about 540,000 distinct CDR3 sequences; about 45% are singletons. Sample: peripheral blood or thyroid tissue (not recorded which). These receptors all come from a woman between 18 and 30 years old with Graves' hyperthyroidism.

This clonotype has just a few counts. The V gene is TRBV20-1, the J gene TRBJ2-2; D not certain. V was pared by 0 bases and J by 4 bases, with 3 bases between. The CDR3 contains 12 residues. The germline gives CDR1 DFQATT, CDR2 SNEGSKA (reference sequence). CDR3 bases: TGCAGTGCTAGAGATGGCACCGGGGAGCTGTTTTTT. The encoded protein is CSARDGTGELFF.

The chain carries TRBV10-3 and TRBJ1-1, with D hard to call. CDR1 is ENHRY and CDR2 is SYGVKD in the germline V gene. The V and J ends lost 5 bases and 2 bases respectively, with 12 bases between them. The CDR3 is 14 amino acids. The CDR3 bases are TGTGCCATCAGTAGTATACGGGTAAACACTGAAGCTTTCTTT. This sequence encodes CAISSIRVNTEAFF.

This clonotype has at least ten counts. V is TRBV29-1 and J is TRBJ2-7; TRBD2 might be the D (6 bases). This CDR3 region has 11 residues. Germline assignment: CDR1 SQVTM and CDR2 ANQGSEA. V lost 7 bases, J lost 7 bases, and 14 bases lay in between. The CDR3 protein is CSGGEPWEQYF. The CDR3 coding sequence is TGCAGCGGGGGGGAGCCGTGGGAGCAGTACTTC.

This clonotype showed up just a few times. The V and J genes are TRBV2 and TRBJ2-1; 14 bases line up with TRBD2. From germline, CDR1 is SNHLY and CDR2 FYNNEI. The CDR3 runs 17 residues. Germline trimming cut 3 bases from V and 7 bases from J; bases unmatched to any gene: 8. CDR3 in amino acids: CASSDPRLAGGNNEQFF. CDR3 nucleotide sequence: TGTGCCAGCAGTGACCCAAGACTAGCGGGAGGGAATAATGAGCAGTTCTTC.

In this sample, this clonotype turned up once. The chain is built from TRBV19 and TRBJ2-5; 11 bases map to TRBD1. The CDR3 extends over 14 amino acids. With V trimmed by 6 bases and J by 4 bases, 4 bases remained unmatched. Germline CDR1 and CDR2: LNHDA and SQIVND (reference sequence). In DNA form, the CDR3 reads TGTGCCAGTAGAACCGGGACAGGGGGAGAGACCCAGTACTTC. Protein: CASRTGTGGETQYF.

V and J are TRBV7-3 and TRBJ2-2, with 7 bases that match TRBD1. Germline V gene lookup returns CDR1 SGHTA and CDR2 FQGTGA. CDR3 size: 15 residues. Trimming took 4 bases from V and 7 from J; bases not matched to a gene: 9. CDR3 in DNA: TGTGCCAGCAGCTGGGGACAGAGGGCGGTCGGGGAGCTGTTTTTT. Amino acids: CASSWGQRAVGELFF.

The chain joins TRBV11-1 to TRBJ2-7, with D tentatively TRBD2 (6 bases). Near its end, the DNA agrees better with TRBJ2-1, so the J call may be wrong. The CDR3 is 15 amino acids. CDR1 is SGHAT, CDR2 FQDESV, per germline (reference sequence). The CDR3 here is CASSLAQGLTNEQFF. CDR3 DNA sequence: TGTGCCAGCAGCTTAGCGCAAGGACTAACCAATGAGCAGTTCTTC.

The chain carries TRBV2 and TRBJ2-7; D is possibly TRBD1 (6 bases). This CDR3 is 13 amino acids long. V was trimmed by 3 bases and J by 6 bases, leaving 12 bases between them. Germline V gives CDR1 SNHLY, CDR2 FYNNEI. The DNA of the CDR3 is TGTGCCAGCAGTGACCGGGACACCTCCGAGCAGTACTTC. Its translation: CASSDRDTSEQYF.